Below, 21 T cell receptor beta chains from the same sample are listed, as sequenced in a study of blood T cell repertoires in COVID-19. Sequenced by immunoSEQ multiplex PCR; TCRdb stores in-frame clones only, minus some. The sample holds 110,000 to 150,000 clones, roughly three quarters seen once. Sequencing was performed on peripheral blood. Receptor source: a man in his forties or fifties with active or convalescent COVID-19.

The CDR3 here is CASSHTTSGRYNEQFF. In DNA, the CDR3 is TGCGCCAGCAGCCATACCACTAGCGGTCGTTACAATGAGCAGTTCTTC. This chain joins TRBV4-1 and TRBJ2-1, with TRBD2 matching 8 bases. CDR3 length equals 16 residues. V lost 3 bases and J lost 4; bases outside the gene matches: 8. CDR1 MGHRA and CDR2 YSYEKL come from the germline V gene.

The chain has TRBV7-6 and TRBJ2-5, with TRBD2 identical over 13 bases. The germline CDR1 and CDR2 sequences are SGHVS and FNYEAQ. This CDR3 has 17 amino acids. The junction had 7 bases not matched to a gene; V was cut back by 5 bases and J by 1 base. CDR3 sequence reads: CASSTGLAGEGQETQYF. The CDR3, as DNA: TGTGCCAGCAGCACCGGACTAGCGGGAGAGGGCCAAGAGACCCAGTACTTC.

This chain uses TRBV5-1 with TRBJ2-7, with 9 bases matching TRBD1. After removal of 3 bases from V and 2 bases from J, the junction contained 6 bases not matched to a gene. The germline CDR1 and CDR2 sequences are SGHRS and YFSETQ. There are 15 residues in the CDR3. CDR3 loop: CASSSAGTGPYEQYF. CDR3 bases: TGCGCCAGCAGCTCCGCCGGGACAGGGCCCTACGAGCAGTACTTC.

A single count supports this clone. The J gene is TRBJ2-5, the V gene TRBV19, with TRBD2 matching over 8 bases. J lost 1 base, V lost 2 bases, and 3 bases had no gene match. The CDR3 loop spans 15 amino acids. The germline gives CDR1 LNHDA, CDR2 SQIVND (reference sequence). CDR3 amino acids: CASSITGGSQETQYF. The DNA of the CDR3 is TGTGCCAGTAGTATAACGGGGGGGTCCCAAGAGACCCAGTACTTC.

The chain has TRBV6-1 and TRBJ1-2; D may be TRBD1 (5 bases). V lost 0 bases, J lost 2 bases, and 13 bases lay in between. Germline V CDR1 and CDR2: MNHNS, SASEGT. The CDR3 length is 16 residues. The CDR3 nucleotides read TGTGCCAGCAGTGAAGCGGGCTACAGGCACAACTATGGCTACACCTTC. Its translation is CASSEAGYRHNYGYTF.

This clone has more than one count but fewer than ten. The V and J genes are TRBV7-9 and TRBJ2-7; 10 bases map to TRBD2. The germline V gene has CDR1 SEHNR and CDR2 FQNEAQ (reference sequence). The V segment lost 7 bases and the J segment 3 bases; nucleotides outside the gene matches: 9. This CDR3 spans 15 amino acids. The CDR3 DNA is TGTGCCAGCATCCTCAATAGCGGGGGGTACTACGAGCAGTACTTC. Its protein product is CASILNSGGYYEQYF.

This chain connects TRBV11-3 to TRBJ1-2; D is undetermined. This CDR3 contains 13 residues. Germline values: CDR1 SGHNT, CDR2 YENEEA. V was shortened by 5 bases and J by 1 base, with 8 bases between the two germline ends. In nucleotides, the CDR3 is TGTGCCAGCAGCAACAGTAATAACTATGGCTACACCTTC. It codes for CASSNSNNYGYTF.

The V call is TRBV7-6, the J call TRBJ2-5; 8 nucleotides match TRBD2. V trimming: 0 bases; J trimming: 3 bases; junction bases outside the gene matches: 9. The CDR3 covers 17 residues. Germline assignment: CDR1 SGHVS and CDR2 FNYEAQ. The DNA for the CDR3 is TGTGCCAGCAGCTTAGCGCAGATAGCGGGATCCGAAGAGACCCAGTACTTC. Its translation is CASSLAQIAGSEETQYF.

This chain joins TRBV10-3 and TRBJ1-1; TRBD1 agrees at 11 bases. The CDR3 contains 16 residues. Trimming cost V 3 bases and J 4 bases; bases outside gene matches: 7. The V gene's germline CDR1 is ENHRY and CDR2 SYGVKD. CDR3 sequence: CAISDPGQGAGTEAFF. Here the CDR3 DNA reads TGTGCCATCAGTGACCCCGGACAGGGGGCCGGCACTGAAGCTTTCTTT.

This chain connects TRBV13 to TRBJ2-7, with TRBD2 matching 11 bases. CDR1 PRHDT and CDR2 FYEKMQ come from the germline V gene (reference sequence). The V and J ends lost 0 bases and 3 bases, in that order; junction bases with no gene match: 4. The CDR3 is 16 amino acids. In DNA form, the CDR3 reads TGTGCCAGCAGCTTAGGGGGGACTAGCGGCAACTACGAGCAGTACTTC. It is translated as CASSLGGTSGNYEQYF.

DNA for the CDR3: TGTGCCAGCAGCGTAATCCACGAGCAGTACTTC. Its protein is CASSVIHEQYF. This chain joins TRBV28 and TRBJ2-7; D remains ambiguous. The CDR3 is 11 residues long. Trimming cost V 6 bases and J 5 bases, with 8 bases left between them. Germline CDR1 reads MDHEN; CDR2 reads SYDVKM.

The chain links TRBV18 to TRBJ2-2, with 10 bases matching TRBD1. Germline assignment: CDR1 KGHSH and CDR2 LQKENI. The CDR3 contains 16 residues. Trimming took 0 bases from V and 7 from J; bases not matched to a gene: 5. In DNA form, the CDR3 reads TGTGCCAGCTCACCACCGACAGGGGGCTTCGGCGGGGAGCTGTTTTTT. This sequence encodes CASSPPTGGFGGELFF.

This clone has more than one count but fewer than ten. The J gene is TRBJ1-5, the V gene TRBV24-1, with D possibly matching TRBD1 (5 bases). The CDR3 covers 13 residues. Germline V CDR1 and CDR2: KGHDR, SFDVKD. Trimming left V 10 bases short and J 2 bases short, with 11 bases between. In DNA, the CDR3 is TGTGCCACGGGGGGGTGGGGCAATCAGCCCCAGCATTTT. Encoded protein: CATGGWGNQPQHF.

The gene calls are TRBV15 and TRBJ1-1; D is uncertain. V shed 4 bases and J shed 1 base, with 13 bases lying between them. The germline gives CDR1 LNHNV, CDR2 YYDKDF (reference sequence). This CDR3 comprises 15 residues. As DNA, the CDR3 is TGTGCCACCAGCACAGAGAGACATCCGAACACTGAAGCTTTCTTT. Protein: CATSTERHPNTEAFF.

The genes are TRBV11-2 and TRBJ2-3, with 12 bases aligning to TRBD1. Germline V gene data show CDR1 as SGHAT and CDR2 as FQNNGV. With 1 base clipped from V and 4 bases from J, the junction kept 6 bases outside the gene matches. The CDR3 consists of 17 residues. CDR3 bases: TGTGCCAGCAGCTTAGCGTTGGGACAGGGGGCTTCAGATACGCAGTATTTT. Its translation: CASSLALGQGASDTQYF.

The chain combines TRBV7-3 with TRBJ2-1; 13 bases align to TRBD2. Losses at the gene ends were 3 bases for V and 6 bases for J; bases not matched to a gene: 5. Germline-derived CDR1 and CDR2 are SGHTA and FQGTGA. The CDR3 consists of 16 residues. The CDR3 protein is CASSFGLAGVRNEQFF. Here the CDR3 DNA reads TGTGCCAGCAGCTTCGGACTAGCGGGAGTTCGCAATGAGCAGTTCTTC.

The V and J genes are TRBV6-6 and TRBJ2-7; 10 bases agree with TRBD1. CDR1 and CDR2 (germline): MNHNY, SVGAGI (reference sequence). This CDR3 is 16 amino acids long. V dropped 0 bases and J dropped 1; count of bases not matched to a gene: 3. The CDR3 loop is CASSYSRTGGSYEQYF. The CDR3, as DNA: TGTGCCAGCAGTTACTCGCGGACAGGGGGGTCCTACGAGCAGTACTTC.

The CDR3 DNA reads TGTGCCAGCCTTGCGAGAAGGGGCGAAAAACTGTTTTTT. Protein: CASLARRGEKLFF. The genes are TRBV2 and TRBJ1-4; possibly TRBD1 for D (5 bases). The CDR3 totals 13 residues. Germline V lookup: CDR1 SNHLY, CDR2 FYNNEI. V lost 8 bases to trimming and J lost 8 bases, with 15 bases between them.

The chain has TRBV5-1 and TRBJ1-3; D perhaps matches TRBD1 (6 bases). V lost 0 bases to trimming and J lost 4 bases, with 14 bases between them. The CDR3 has 16 residues. Per germline, CDR1 SGHRS and CDR2 YFSETQ. CDR3 loop: CASSLAGVLRGNTIYF. Here the CDR3 DNA reads TGCGCCAGCAGCTTGGCAGGGGTCTTAAGAGGAAACACCATATATTTT.

The chain couples TRBV12-3 or TRBV12-4 to TRBJ1-2; D is unclear. The CDR3 length is 12 residues. V lost 6 bases and J 8 bases, leaving 13 bases between the germline ends. CDR3 sequence (DNA): TGTGCCAGCAGCCCCGGGGTGGGAGGCTACACCTTC. Translating it yields CASSPGVGGYTF.

This chain uses TRBV3-1 (or the pseudogene TRBV3-2) with TRBJ2-5, with TRBD1 matching 8 bases. This CDR3 has 15 amino acids. Germline CDR1 is LGHDT and CDR2 is YNNKEL (reference sequence). V was pared by 0 bases and J by 1 base, with 1 base of the junction left unmatched. The CDR3 DNA sequence: TGTGCCAGCAGCCAAGATGGGACAGGCCAAGAGACCCAGTACTTC. It specifies CASSQDGTGQETQYF.